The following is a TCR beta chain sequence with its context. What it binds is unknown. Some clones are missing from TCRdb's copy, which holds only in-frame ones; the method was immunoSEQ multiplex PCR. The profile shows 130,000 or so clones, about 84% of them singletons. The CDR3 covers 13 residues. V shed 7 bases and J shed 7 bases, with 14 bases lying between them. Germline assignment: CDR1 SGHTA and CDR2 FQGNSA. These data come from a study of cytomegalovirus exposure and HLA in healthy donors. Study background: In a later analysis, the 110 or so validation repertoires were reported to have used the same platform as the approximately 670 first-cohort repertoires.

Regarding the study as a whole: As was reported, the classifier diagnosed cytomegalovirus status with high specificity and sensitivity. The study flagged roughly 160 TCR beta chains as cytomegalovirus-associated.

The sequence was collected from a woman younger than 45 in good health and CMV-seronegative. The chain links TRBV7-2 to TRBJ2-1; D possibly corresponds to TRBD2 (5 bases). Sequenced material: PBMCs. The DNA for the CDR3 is TGTGCCAGCACCAAGAGAGGGCGAAATGAGCAGTTCTTC. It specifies CASTKRGRNEQFF.